The 9 T cell receptor beta chains in this list originate from one sample, sequenced in a study of tumor and adjacent non-tumor tissue in lung cancer (dated by TCRdb to 2016 to 2019). The library came from multiplex PCR. The reads were generated on an Illumina HiSeq 2500. TCRbeta libraries were constructed through three rounds of nested PCR with primers (Table S4) according to protocols modified from ARM-PCR. Clones were called with MiXCR by TCRdb after fastp trimmed the public reads at Q25, and only in-frame beta chains were retained. Under each unique CDR3 protein, matching rows form one entry showing the most common genes and DNA. The sample includes 100,000 to 150,000 distinct CDR3 sequences, with roughly 67% observed a single time. The ten largest clones take up 10% to 15% of the sample. Bulk unsorted tissue served as the source for RNA extraction, and RNA quality was assessed using a NanoDrop ND-1000 and an Agilent 2100.

The sequenced sample was lung tumor tissue. The receptors here all came from a young man with non-small cell lung cancer.

The chain links TRBV24-1 to TRBJ2-5; 7 positions agree with TRBD1. Germline V gene data show CDR1 as KGHDR and CDR2 as SFDVKD. This CDR3 is built from 15 residues. The V gene end was trimmed by 6 bases and the J gene end by 5 bases; junction bases not matched to a gene: 11. The CDR3 sequence: CATSNSDRLGETQYF. In DNA form, the CDR3 reads TGTGCCACCAGTAATTCGGACAGGCTTGGGGAGACCCAGTACTTC.

Concerning this clonotype itself: This may be a read error, as it is one base from a much larger clone. The J gene is TRBJ2-2, the V gene TRBV12-3 or TRBV12-4; D unresolved. The V gene lost 3 bases and the J gene lost 0 bases, with 8 bases spanning the gap. CDR3 length equals 15 residues. The CDR3 nucleotides are TGTGCCAGCAGTTTTATACAGACGAACACCGGGGAGCTGTTTTTT. The encoded protein is CASSFIQTNTGELFF.

V usage is TRBV20-1 and J usage is TRBJ1-2; D remains ambiguous. The germline gives CDR1 DFQATT, CDR2 SNEGSKA (reference sequence). CDR3 length equals 14 residues. For the CDR3, the DNA is TGCAGCATACCGTCCCGGACGGATAACTATGGCTACACCTTC. This sequence encodes CSIPSRTDNYGYTF.

This clonotype turned up a few times. V usage is TRBV24-1 and J usage is TRBJ2-1, with TRBD2 identical over 10 bases. This CDR3 has 14 amino acids. The germline V gene has CDR1 KGHDR and CDR2 SFDVKD. J was trimmed by 7 bases and V by 9 bases; bases with no gene match: 8. CDR3 bases: TGTGCCACCGAGCGGGAGGGTTTTCATAATGAGCAGTTCTTC. Its protein is CATEREGFHNEQFF.

This sequence joins TRBV13 and TRBJ2-7, with 7 bases identical to TRBD1. V lost 1 base, J lost 2 bases, and 5 bases stayed unmatched. Germline V gene sequence: CDR1 PRHDT, CDR2 FYEKMQ (reference sequence). This CDR3 has 15 residues. DNA for the CDR3: TGTGCCAGCAGCTTAGAGGGGGCCGGGCCCTACGAGCAGTACTTC. This sequence encodes CASSLEGAGPYEQYF. The whole variable domain, remainder taken from reference TRBV13 and TRBJ2-7, is AAGVIQSPRHLIKEKRETATLKCYPIPRHDTVYWYQQGPGQDPQFLISFYEKMQSDKGSIPDRFSAQQFSDYHSELNMSSLELGDSALYFCASSLEGAGPYEQYFGPGTRLTVT.

The gene calls are TRBV11-2 and TRBJ2-2, with 9 bases matching TRBD2. The CDR3 loop spans 15 amino acids. Germline V gene sequence: CDR1 SGHAT, CDR2 FQNNGV. As DNA, the CDR3 is TGTGTCAACAGCCTTAGCGGGAGTAACACCGGGGAGCTGTTTTTT. Amino acid sequence: CVNSLSGSNTGELFF.

Concerning this clonotype itself: A read error may account for a junction end that differs from germline. The chain couples TRBV11-2 to TRBJ2-7, with TRBD2 identical over 8 bases. The CDR3 has 15 amino acids. Germline V gene lookup returns CDR1 SGHAT and CDR2 FQNNGV. In DNA, the CDR3 is TGTGCTAGCAGCAGACAACGGGAGGGTTCCTACGAGCAGTACTTC. It codes for CASSRQREGSYEQYF.

To note about this clonotype: An end of the junction differs from the germline gene, which may be a read error. J is TRBJ2-7 and V is TRBV6-6, with D hard to call. There are 11 residues in the CDR3. Germline-derived CDR1 and CDR2 are MNHNY and SVGAGI (reference sequence). CDR3 sequence: CAVGRSYERYF. The CDR3 region has the DNA TGTGCCGTCGGACGGTCCTACGAGCGGTACTTC.

Points on this clonotype: An end of the junction does not agree with germline; a read error may underlie this. This chain uses TRBV11-3 with TRBJ2-1; 12 nucleotides line up with TRBD2. This CDR3 contains 15 residues. CDR1 SGHNT and CDR2 YENEEA come from the germline V gene. Written as DNA, the CDR3 is TGTGCCAGCAGCTTTGGGCTAGCGGGAGGGCACGAGCAATCCTTC. Protein sequence: CASSFGLAGGHEQSF.